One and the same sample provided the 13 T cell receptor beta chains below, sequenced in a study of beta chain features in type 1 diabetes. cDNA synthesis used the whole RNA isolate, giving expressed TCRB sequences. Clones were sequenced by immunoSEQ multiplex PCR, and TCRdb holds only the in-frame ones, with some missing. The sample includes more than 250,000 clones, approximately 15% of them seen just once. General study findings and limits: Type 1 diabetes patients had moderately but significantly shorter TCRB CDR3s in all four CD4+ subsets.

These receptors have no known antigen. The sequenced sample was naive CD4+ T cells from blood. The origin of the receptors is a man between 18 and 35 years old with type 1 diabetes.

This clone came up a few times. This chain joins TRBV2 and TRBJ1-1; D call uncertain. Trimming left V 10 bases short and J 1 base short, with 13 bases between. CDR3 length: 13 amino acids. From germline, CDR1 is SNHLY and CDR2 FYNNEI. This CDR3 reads CAIPGSGNTEAFF. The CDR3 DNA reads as TGTGCCATCCCGGGATCCGGGAACACTGAAGCTTTCTTT. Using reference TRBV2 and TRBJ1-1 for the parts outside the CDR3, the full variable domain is EPEVTQTPSHQVTQMGQEVILRCVPISNHLYFYWYRQILGQKVEFLVSFYNNEISEKSEIFDDQFSVERPDGSNFTLKIRSTKLEDSAMYFCAIPGSGNTEAFFGQGTRLTVV.

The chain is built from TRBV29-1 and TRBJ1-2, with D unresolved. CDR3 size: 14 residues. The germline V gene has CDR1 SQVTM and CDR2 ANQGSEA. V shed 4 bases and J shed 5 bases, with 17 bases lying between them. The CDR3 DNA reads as TGCAGCGTTGTAGTCGTGGAGGACCCGTATGGCTACACCTTC. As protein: CSVVVVEDPYGYTF.

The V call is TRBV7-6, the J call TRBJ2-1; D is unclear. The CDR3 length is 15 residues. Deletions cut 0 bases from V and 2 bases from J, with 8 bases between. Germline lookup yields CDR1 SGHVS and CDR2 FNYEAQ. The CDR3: CASSLASFPYNEQFF. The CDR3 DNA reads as TGTGCCAGCAGCTTAGCCTCCTTTCCCTACAATGAGCAGTTCTTC.

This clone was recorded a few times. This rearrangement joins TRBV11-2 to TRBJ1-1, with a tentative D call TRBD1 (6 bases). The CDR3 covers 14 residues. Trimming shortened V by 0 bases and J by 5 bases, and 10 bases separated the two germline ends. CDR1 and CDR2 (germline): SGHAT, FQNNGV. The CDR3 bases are TGTGCCAGCAGCTTAGATCAAGGGGGAACTGAAGCTTTCTTT. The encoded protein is CASSLDQGGTEAFF.

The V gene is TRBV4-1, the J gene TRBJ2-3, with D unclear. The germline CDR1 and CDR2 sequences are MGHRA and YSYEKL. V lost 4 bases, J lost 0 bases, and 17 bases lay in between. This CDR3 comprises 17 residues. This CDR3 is CASSLRITESSTDTQYF. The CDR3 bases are TGCGCCAGCAGCCTGCGCATCACCGAGTCTAGCACAGATACGCAGTATTTT.

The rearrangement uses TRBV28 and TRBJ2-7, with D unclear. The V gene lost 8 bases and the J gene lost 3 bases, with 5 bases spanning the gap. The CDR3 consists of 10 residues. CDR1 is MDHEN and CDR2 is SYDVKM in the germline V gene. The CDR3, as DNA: TGTGCCAGCGGGCGCTACGAGCAGTACTTC. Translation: CASGRYEQYF.

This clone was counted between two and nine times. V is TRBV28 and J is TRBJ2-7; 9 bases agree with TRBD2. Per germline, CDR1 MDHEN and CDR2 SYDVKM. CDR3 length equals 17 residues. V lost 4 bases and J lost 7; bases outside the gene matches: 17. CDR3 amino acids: CASSSPAGVAGDREQYF. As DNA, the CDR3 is TGTGCCAGCAGTTCTCCTGCCGGTGTAGCGGGGGATAGGGAGCAGTACTTC. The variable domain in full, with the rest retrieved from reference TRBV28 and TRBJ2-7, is DVKVTQSSRYLVKRTGEKVFLECVQDMDHENMFWYRQDPGLGLRLIYFSYDVKMKEKGDIPEGYSVSREKKERFSLILESASTNQTSMYLCASSSPAGVAGDREQYFGPGTRLTVT.

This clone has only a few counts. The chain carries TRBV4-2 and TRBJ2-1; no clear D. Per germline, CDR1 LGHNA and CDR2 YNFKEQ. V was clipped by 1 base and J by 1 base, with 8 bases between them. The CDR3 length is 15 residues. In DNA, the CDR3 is TGTGCCAGCAGCCAAGCCGCGGATTCCTACAATGAGCAGTTCTTC. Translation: CASSQAADSYNEQFF.

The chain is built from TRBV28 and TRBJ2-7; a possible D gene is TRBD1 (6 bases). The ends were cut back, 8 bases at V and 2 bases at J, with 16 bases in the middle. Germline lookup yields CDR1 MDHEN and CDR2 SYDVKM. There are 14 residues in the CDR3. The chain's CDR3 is CASHPRDRTYEQYF. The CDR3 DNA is TGTGCCAGCCACCCGCGTGACAGGACCTACGAGCAGTACTTC.

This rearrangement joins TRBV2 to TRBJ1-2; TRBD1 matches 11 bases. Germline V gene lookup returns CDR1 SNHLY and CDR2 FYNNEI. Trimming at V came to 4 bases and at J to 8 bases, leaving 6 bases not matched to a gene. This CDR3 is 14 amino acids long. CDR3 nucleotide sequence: TGTGCCAGCAGTGGTAGGACAGGGGGCGGCGGCTACACCTTC. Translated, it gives CASSGRTGGGGYTF.

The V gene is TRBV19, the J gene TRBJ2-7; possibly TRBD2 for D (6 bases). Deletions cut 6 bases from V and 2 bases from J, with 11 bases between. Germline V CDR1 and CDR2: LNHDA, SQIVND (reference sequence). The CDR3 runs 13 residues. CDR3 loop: CASRQEGPYEQYF. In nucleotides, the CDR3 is TGTGCCAGTAGGCAGGAGGGCCCCTACGAGCAGTACTTC.

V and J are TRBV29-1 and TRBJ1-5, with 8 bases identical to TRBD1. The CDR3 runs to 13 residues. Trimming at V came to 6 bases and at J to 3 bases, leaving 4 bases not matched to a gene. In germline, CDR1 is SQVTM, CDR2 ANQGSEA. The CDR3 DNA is TGCAGCGTGGCGGGACAGGTCAATCAGCCCCAGCATTTT. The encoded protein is CSVAGQVNQPQHF.

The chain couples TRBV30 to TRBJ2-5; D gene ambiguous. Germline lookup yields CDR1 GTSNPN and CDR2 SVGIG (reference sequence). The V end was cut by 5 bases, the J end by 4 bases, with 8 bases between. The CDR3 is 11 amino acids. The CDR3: CAWSTTETQYF. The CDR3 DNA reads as TGTGCCTGGTCGACAACAGAGACCCAGTACTTC. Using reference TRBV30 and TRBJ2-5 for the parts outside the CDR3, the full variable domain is SQTIHQWPATLVQPVGSPLSLECTVEGTSNPNLYWYRQAAGRGLQLLFYSVGIGQISSEVPQNLSASRPQDRQFILSSKKLLLSDSGFYLCAWSTTETQYFGPGTRLLVL.